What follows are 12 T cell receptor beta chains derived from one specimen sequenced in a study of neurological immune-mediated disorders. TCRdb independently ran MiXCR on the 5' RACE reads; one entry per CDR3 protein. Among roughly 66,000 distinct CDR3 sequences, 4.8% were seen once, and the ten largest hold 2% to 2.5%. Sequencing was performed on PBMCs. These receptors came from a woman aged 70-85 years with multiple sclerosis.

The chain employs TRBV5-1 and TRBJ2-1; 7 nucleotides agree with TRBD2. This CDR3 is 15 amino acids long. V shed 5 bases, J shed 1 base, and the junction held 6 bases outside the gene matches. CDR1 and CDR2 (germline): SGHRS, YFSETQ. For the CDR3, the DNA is TGCGCCAGCAGGGGGACGGGGGGTTCCTACAATGAGCAGTTCTTC. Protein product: CASRGTGGSYNEQFF.

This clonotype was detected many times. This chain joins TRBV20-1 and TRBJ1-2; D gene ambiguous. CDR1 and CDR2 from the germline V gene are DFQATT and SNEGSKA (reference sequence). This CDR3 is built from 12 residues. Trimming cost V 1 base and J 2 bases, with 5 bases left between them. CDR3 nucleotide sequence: TGCAGTGCTAGAGTAGGGAACTATGGCTACACCTTC. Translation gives CSARVGNYGYTF.

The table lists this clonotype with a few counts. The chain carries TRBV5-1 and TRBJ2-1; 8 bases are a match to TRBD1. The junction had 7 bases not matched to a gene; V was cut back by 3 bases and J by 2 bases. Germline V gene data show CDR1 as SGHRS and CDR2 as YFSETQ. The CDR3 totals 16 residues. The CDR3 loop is CASSSGQGNTYNEQFF. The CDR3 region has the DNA TGCGCCAGCAGCTCTGGACAGGGAAATACCTACAATGAGCAGTTCTTC.

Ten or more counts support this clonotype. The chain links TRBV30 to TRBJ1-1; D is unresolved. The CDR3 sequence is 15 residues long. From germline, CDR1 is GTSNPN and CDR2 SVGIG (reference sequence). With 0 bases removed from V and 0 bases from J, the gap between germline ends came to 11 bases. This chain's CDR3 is CAWSVFEGVNTEAFF. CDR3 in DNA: TGTGCCTGGAGTGTATTTGAGGGAGTGAACACTGAAGCTTTCTTT.

The CDR3 spells CASSGTSGITQNEQFF. The CDR3 DNA sequence: TGTGCCAGCAGTGGGACTAGCGGGATAACTCAGAATGAGCAGTTCTTC. The rearrangement joins TRBV6-2 or TRBV6-3 to TRBJ2-1; the match to TRBD2 covers 13 bases. The CDR3 runs 16 residues. V was pared by 5 bases and J by 7 bases, with 8 bases of the junction left unmatched. Germline CDR1 reads MNHEY; CDR2 reads SVGEGT.

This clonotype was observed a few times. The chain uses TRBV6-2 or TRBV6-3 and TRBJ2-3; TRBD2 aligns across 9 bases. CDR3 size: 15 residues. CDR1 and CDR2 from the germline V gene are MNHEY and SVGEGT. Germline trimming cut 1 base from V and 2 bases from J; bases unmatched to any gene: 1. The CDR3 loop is CASSYLAGDTDTQYF. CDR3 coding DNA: TGTGCCAGCAGTTACTTAGCGGGAGACACAGATACGCAGTATTTT.

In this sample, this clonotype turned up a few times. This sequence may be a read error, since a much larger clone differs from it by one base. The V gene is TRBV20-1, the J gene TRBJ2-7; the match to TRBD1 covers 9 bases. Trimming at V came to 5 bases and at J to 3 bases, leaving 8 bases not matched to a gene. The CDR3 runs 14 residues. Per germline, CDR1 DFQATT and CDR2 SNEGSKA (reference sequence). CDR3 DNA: TGCAGTGCTTTAGTACAGGGGGCCTACTACGAGCAGTACTTC. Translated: CSALVQGAYYEQYF.

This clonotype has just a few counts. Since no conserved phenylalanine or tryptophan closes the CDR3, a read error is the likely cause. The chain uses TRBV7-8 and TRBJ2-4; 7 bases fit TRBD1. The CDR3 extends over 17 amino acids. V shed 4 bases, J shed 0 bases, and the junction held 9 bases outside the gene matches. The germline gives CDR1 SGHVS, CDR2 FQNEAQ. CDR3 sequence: CASSSHRQGQAKNIQYC. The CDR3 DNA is TGTGCCAGCAGCTCCCATCGACAGGGACAAGCCAAAAACATTCAGTACTGC.

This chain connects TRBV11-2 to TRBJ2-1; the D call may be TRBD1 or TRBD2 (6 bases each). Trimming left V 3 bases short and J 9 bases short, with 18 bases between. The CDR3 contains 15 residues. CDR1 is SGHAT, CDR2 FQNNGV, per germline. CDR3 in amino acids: CASSFGTLEGGEQFF. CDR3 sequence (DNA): TGTGCCAGCAGCTTTGGGACTCTCGAGGGGGGTGAGCAGTTCTTC.

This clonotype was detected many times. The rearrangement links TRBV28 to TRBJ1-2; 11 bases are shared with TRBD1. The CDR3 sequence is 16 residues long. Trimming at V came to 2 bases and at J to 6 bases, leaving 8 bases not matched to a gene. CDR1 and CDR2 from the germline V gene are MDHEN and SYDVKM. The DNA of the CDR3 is TGTGCCAGCAGTTTACGGCAGGGACAGGGGGGGGATGGCTACACCTTC. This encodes CASSLRQGQGGDGYTF.

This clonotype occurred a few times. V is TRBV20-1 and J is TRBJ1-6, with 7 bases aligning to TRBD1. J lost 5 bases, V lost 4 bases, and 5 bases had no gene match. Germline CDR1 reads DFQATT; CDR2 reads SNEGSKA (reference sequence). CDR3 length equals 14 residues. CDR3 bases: TGCAGTGCTAAGAGGGGGACAGATAATTCACCCCTCCACTTT. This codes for CSAKRGTDNSPLHF.

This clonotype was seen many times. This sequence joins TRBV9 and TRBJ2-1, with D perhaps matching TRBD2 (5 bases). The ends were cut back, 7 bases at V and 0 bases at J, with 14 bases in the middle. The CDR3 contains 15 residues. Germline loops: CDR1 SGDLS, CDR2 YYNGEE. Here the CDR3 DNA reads TGTGCCAGCGGTAGGAGCGGACCCTCCTACAATGAGCAGTTCTTC. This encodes CASGRSGPSYNEQFF.